This TCR beta chain was profiled in a study of T-cell reconstitution after alpha-beta-depleted transplantation in children. Broader study findings: There were some patients whose high TCRbeta diversity at day 60 came from surviving recipient T cells and thymic progenitors. By about two months after transplant, alpha-beta T cells reportedly arose from several hundred graft clones that had expanded. T-cell numbers and diversity one year post-transplant derived largely from freshly generated T cells.

Only a few counts were recorded for this clonotype. Its antigen is undetermined. One junction end disagrees with the germline gene, perhaps due to a read error. Unique molecular identifiers were incorporated during preparation of the TCRbeta library. TCRdb re-analysed the PCR reads in MiXCR, keeping a single row per CDR3 protein. The sample contains about 300,000 distinct CDR3 sequences, roughly 8.2% of which appear only once. The sequence was obtained from a female patient aged 2-10 years who had a stem cell transplant for Fanconi anemia, so the T cells may come from the graft donor. Sequences were derived from peripheral blood, sampled 360 days after TCRalphabeta/CD19-depleted stem cell transplant.

CDR3: CASSYEPGAKDF. The CDR3, as DNA: TGTGCCAGCAGCTACGAGCCGGGGGCGAAGGACTTC. This chain connects TRBV6-6 to TRBJ2-4, with D perhaps matching TRBD1 or TRBD2 (6 bases each). The CDR3 runs 12 residues. CDR1 is MNHNY and CDR2 is SVGAGI in the germline V gene (reference sequence).